The 16 T cell receptor beta chains below were found in one sample sequenced in a study of CXCR3-negative and CXCR3-positive naive CD8 T cells. Libraries were UMI-labeled 5' RACE TRB cDNA. TCRdb reprocessed the 5' RACE reads, keeping one entry per CDR3 protein, no DNA. Its table records tens of thousands of distinct CDR3 sequences. The material sequenced was memory CD8+ T cells from blood. Receptor source: a human donor in good health. Some clones in this sample may be carry-over from other donors' samples.

This chain joins TRBV12-3 or TRBV12-4 and TRBJ2-5. The CDR3 runs 14 residues. Here the CDR3 reads CASSLENSQETQYF.

The chain combines TRBV30 with TRBJ2-2; TCRdb selects TRBD1, and the lack of DNA leaves this call unchecked. This CDR3 region has 15 residues. The germline V gene has CDR1 GTSNPN and CDR2 SVGIG (reference sequence). The chain's CDR3 is CAWLGQGRDTGELFF.

V gene TRBV7-6 combines with J gene TRBJ2-3; TCRdb's assignment of TRBD1 cannot be checked, as there is no DNA. The CDR3 totals 16 residues. Germline CDR1 and CDR2: SGHVS and FNYEAQ. CDR3 amino acids: CASSLLAGGQTDTQYF.

The rearrangement links TRBV6-6 to TRBJ1-2. CDR3 length: 14 amino acids. The germline gives CDR1 MNHNY, CDR2 SVGAGI (reference sequence). Here the CDR3 reads CASSYLDRTHGYTF.

J is TRBJ1-1 and V is TRBV6-2 or TRBV6-3. The CDR3 spans 15 residues. Germline assignment: CDR1 MNHEY and CDR2 SVGEGT. The CDR3 region is CASSEEAWGPTEAFF.

V and J are TRBV14 and TRBJ2-1; TCRdb's assignment of TRBD2 cannot be checked, as there is no DNA. There are 15 residues in the CDR3. Per the germline V gene, CDR1 is SGHDN and CDR2 is FVKESK. The CDR3 here is CASSQAVTSDNEQFF.

This chain links TRBV7-2 with TRBJ2-7. Germline V gives CDR1 SGHTA, CDR2 FQGNSA. The CDR3 is made up of 15 amino acids. The CDR3 sequence: CASSFRPWDLYEQYF.

The chain employs TRBV6-4 and TRBJ2-2. Germline CDR1 reads MRHNA; CDR2 reads SNTAGT. The CDR3 is made up of 15 amino acids. The CDR3: CASSDSSRHTGELFF.

The V call is TRBV19, the J call TRBJ1-5; the TCRdb D gene call, TRBD1, has no DNA to confirm it. The CDR3 contains 18 residues. Germline CDR1 is LNHDA and CDR2 is SQIVND (reference sequence). CDR3 in amino acids: CASSMFPDSPYSNQPQHF.

The CDR3 here is CASSPLTSGGRGYEQYF. The chain combines TRBV11-3 with TRBJ2-7; lacking DNA, the TRBD2 call made by TCRdb goes unchecked. The length of the CDR3 is 17 residues. Germline assignment: CDR1 SGHNT and CDR2 YENEEA.

The gene calls are TRBV29-1 and TRBJ1-1. The germline V gene encodes CDR1 SQVTM and CDR2 ANQGSEA. The CDR3 runs 12 residues. The CDR3 protein is CSVVGMNTEAFF.

The chain employs TRBV10-3 and TRBJ1-2. This CDR3 has 15 amino acids. CDR1 ENHRY and CDR2 SYGVKD come from the germline V gene. CDR3: CAISEFGQDDNGYTF.

V gene TRBV7-6 combines with J gene TRBJ2-7; TCRdb indicates TRBD1, and absent DNA this call remains unverified. The CDR3 runs 13 residues. CDR1 and CDR2 from the germline V gene are SGHVS and FNYEAQ. CDR3 in amino acids: CASSLASGDEQYF. The whole variable domain, remainder taken from reference TRBV7-6 and TRBJ2-7, is GAGVSQSPRYKVTKRGQDVALRCDPISGHVSLYWYRQALGQGPEFLTYFNYEAQQDKSGLPNDRFSAERPEGSISTLTIQRTEQRDSAMYRCASSLASGDEQYFGPGTRLTVT.

The CDR3 protein is CASSFGTGSGYTF. This rearrangement joins TRBV5-5 to TRBJ1-2; TCRdb's D call, TRBD1, is unchecked because there is no DNA. Germline V gene data show CDR1 as SGHKS and CDR2 as YYEKEE (reference sequence). The CDR3 has 13 residues.

This clonotype is classed as medium-sized (0.01 to 0.1%) by frequency. The chain employs TRBV29-1 and TRBJ2-6; TCRdb proposes TRBD1, but this gene call is untestable without DNA. The CDR3 extends over 17 amino acids. Germline V gives CDR1 SQVTM, CDR2 ANQGSEA. CDR3 region: CSVGGGDSFSGANVLTF.

This clonotype counts as medium-sized by frequency. V gene TRBV4-3 combines with J gene TRBJ2-7; TCRdb proposes TRBD2, but this gene call is untestable without DNA. The CDR3 extends over 15 amino acids. CDR1 and CDR2 from the germline V gene are LGHNA and YSLEER. CDR3 region: CASSQASGGPYEQYF.